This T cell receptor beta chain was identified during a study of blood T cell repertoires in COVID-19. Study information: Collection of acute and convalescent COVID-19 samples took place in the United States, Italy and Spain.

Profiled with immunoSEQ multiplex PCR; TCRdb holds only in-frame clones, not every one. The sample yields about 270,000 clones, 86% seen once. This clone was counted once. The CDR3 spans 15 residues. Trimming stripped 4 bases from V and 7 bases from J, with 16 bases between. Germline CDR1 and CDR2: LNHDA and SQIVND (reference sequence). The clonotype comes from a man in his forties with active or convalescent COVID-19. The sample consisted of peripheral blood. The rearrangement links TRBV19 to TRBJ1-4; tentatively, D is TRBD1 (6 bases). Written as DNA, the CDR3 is TGTGCCAGTAGTACCCCAGGGGATCGAGTTGAAAAACTGTTTTTT. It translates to CASSTPGDRVEKLFF.